Listed below are T cell receptor beta chains from one sample, sequenced in a study of T cells in Graves' hyperthyroidism and ophthalmopathy. TCRdb independently ran MiXCR on the multiplex PCR reads; one entry per CDR3 protein. The data contain around 370,000 distinct CDR3 sequences, 15% to 20% of them singletons. The sample comprised blood. These receptors all come from a young man with Graves' ophthalmopathy. CDR3s include the opening cysteine and the closing phenylalanine or tryptophan. The D gene is left open where the match is weak. Clone size is not always given. Where it is, it says once, few, many or a class for expanded clones.

>TRBJ1-6|TRBV24-1|.|.
TGTGCCACCGACGTTGATGCCCTCCACTTT
CATDVDALHF
>TRBJ2-1|TRBV27|.|TRBD1
TGTGCCAGCAGTCCCTCGGACAGGGGAATGTACAATGAGCAGTTCTTC
CASSPSDRGMYNEQFF
>TRBJ2-1|TRBV2|.|.
TGTGCCAGCATGCGGGACAGCTCCTACAATGAGCAGTTCTTC
CASMRDSSYNEQFF
>TRBJ2-7|TRBV11-2|many|TRBD2
TGTGCCAGCAGAGCGGTCGTCGGGGGGTCCTACGAGCAGTACTTC
CASRAVVGGSYEQYF
>TRBJ2-1|TRBV5-1|many|TRBD2
TGCGCCAGCAGCCAACTAGCGGGGGGCCTCGGGGAGCAGTTCTTC
CASSQLAGGLGEQFF
>TRBJ2-1|TRBV5-1|few|TRBD1
TGCGCCAGCAGAACCGGGACAGAGGGGAATGAGCAGTTCTTC
CASRTGTEGNEQFF
>TRBJ2-2|TRBV6-1|many|.
TGTGCCAGCATCCCTCGGGTTGGCGGGGAGCTGTTTTTT
CASIPRVGGELFF
>TRBJ1-1|TRBV18|.|.
TGTGCCAGCTCACCACCGGGGAATCGGGTAAGCACTGAAGCTTTCTTT
CASSPPGNRVSTEAFF
>TRBJ2-3|TRBV20-1|many|TRBD2
TGCAGTGCTATTAAAGGCGGACTAGCATTCACAGATACGCAGTATTTT
CSAIKGGLAFTDTQYF
>TRBJ1-2|TRBV14|few|.
TGTGCCAGCAGCCAGGGCGCTGATTATGGCTACACCTTC
CASSQGADYGYTF
>TRBJ2-1|TRBV3-1|.|.
TGTGCCAGCAGTTTAGTCCAGGGTAGGGATGAGCAGTTCTTC
CASSLVQGRDEQFF
>TRBJ2-7|TRBV6-1|.|TRBD1
TGTGCCAGCAGTCATAATTCCGGGACAGGTGCTTACGAGCAGTACTTC
CASSHNSGTGAYEQYF
>TRBJ1-4|TRBV2|many|.
TGTGCCAGCCTATACAGGGTTGGGGCAACTAATGAAAAACTGTTTTTT
CASLYRVGATNEKLFF
>TRBJ1-1|TRBV7-9|many|.
TGTGCCAGCAGCCCGGACAGTGAAGCTTTCTTT
CASSPDSEAFF
>TRBJ2-7|TRBV6-5|few|.
TGTGCCAGCAGTTACTCCGGCAGGGCGGGCTACGAGCAGTACTTC
CASSYSGRAGYEQYF
>TRBJ1-2|TRBV2|many|.
TGTGCCAGCAGCGAAGACACGAGCTATGGCTACACCTTC
CASSEDTSYGYTF
>TRBJ2-1|TRBV11-2|many|.
TGTGCCAGCAGCTTGGGACAATACAATGAGCAGTTCTTC
CASSLGQYNEQFF
>TRBJ2-3|TRBV18|many|TRBD2
TGTGCCAGCTCACCACCAGCGGGGGGCGATACGCAGTATTTT
CASSPPAGGDTQYF
>TRBJ1-5|TRBV3-1|many|.
TGTGCCAGCAGCCAAGAGGGGGTCTCTCAGCCCCAGCATTTT
CASSQEGVSQPQHF
>TRBJ2-1|TRBV2|many|TRBD2
TGTGCCAGCCCTTTAGGGACTAGCCGTGCAGGGGAGCAGTTCTTC
CASPLGTSRAGEQFF
>TRBJ2-2|TRBV29-1|.|TRBD2
TGCAGCGTTGAAGAGGGTGCGGGGGGGCACGGGGAGCTGTTTTTT
CSVEEGAGGHGELFF
>TRBJ2-1|TRBV20-1|.|TRBD2
TGCAGTGCCCCTGCTAGCGGGGGGGCCTCTTACTACAATGAGCAGTTCTTC
CSAPASGGASYYNEQFF
>TRBJ1-3|TRBV12-3/TRBV12-4|many|.
TGTGCCAGCAGTTTTTCCCTTTACTCTGGAAACACCATATATTTT
CASSFSLYSGNTIYF
>TRBJ1-1|TRBV4-2|.|.
TGTGCCAGCAGCCTCGACTTAGGGAGCACTGAAGCTTTCTTT
CASSLDLGSTEAFF
>TRBJ1-4|TRBV3-1|few|.
TGTGCCAGCAGCCAAGATCAGGGTGGAGGCGAAAAACTGTTTTTT
CASSQDQGGGEKLFF
>TRBJ1-6|TRBV6-1|many|.
TGTGCCAGCAGTGAAGGGTCATTGTATAATTCACCCCTCCACTTT
CASSEGSLYNSPLHF
>TRBJ1-5|TRBV20-1|few|.
TGCAGTGCTACGGAGCAAAGGGACCAGCCCCAGCATTTT
CSATEQRDQPQHF
>TRBJ2-2|TRBV11-2|many|.
TGTGCCAGCAGCTTAGTAGGTAGACCTTTGAACACCGGGGAGCTGTTTTTT
CASSLVGRPLNTGELFF
>TRBJ2-7|TRBV9|.|.
TGTGCCAGCAGCGTAGACGGAGGGGGCCCCGAGCAGTACTTC
CASSVDGGGPEQYF